One and the same sample provided the 9 T cell receptor beta chains below, sequenced in a study of T-cell memory formation after mild COVID-19. A single record per CDR3 protein comes from TCRdb applying MiXCR to the 5' RACE reads. The sample has hundreds of thousands of distinct CDR3 sequences, approximately 19% seen once. The sequenced sample consisted of PBMCs or a T cell subset sorted from them (not recorded which). The receptors here all came from a man between 18 and 35 years old who had mild COVID-19 (a few samples of this study predate the infection). Cell type and time point are not known.

The chain links TRBV14 to TRBJ2-5; D is possibly TRBD2 (5 bases). This CDR3 comprises 15 residues. Between the trimmed V and J ends, which lost 3 bases and 2 bases, there was a span of 13 bases. Germline lookup yields CDR1 SGHDN and CDR2 FVKESK. This chain's CDR3 is CASSHLTADQETQYF. CDR3 DNA: TGTGCCAGCAGCCATCTCACAGCGGATCAAGAGACCCAGTACTTC.

This clonotype was seen a few times. The V and J genes are TRBV7-3 and TRBJ1-1; perhaps TRBD1 as D (5 bases). Germline CDR1 SGHTA, CDR2 FQGTGA. Trimming took off 4 bases at V and 1 base at J, with 13 bases between the two ends. The CDR3 is 15 amino acids. This chain's CDR3 is CASSSNPGGNTEAFF. CDR3 coding DNA: TGTGCCAGCAGCTCCAACCCGGGGGGGAACACTGAAGCTTTCTTT.

There are a few counts of this clonotype. The J gene is TRBJ2-1, the V gene TRBV27, with a possible D match to TRBD1 (6 bases). V dropped 3 bases and J dropped 3 bases, with 12 bases sitting between them. Germline assignment: CDR1 MNHEY and CDR2 SMNVEV (reference sequence). The CDR3 loop spans 15 amino acids. CDR3 nucleotide sequence: TGTGCCAGCAGTTTTCGAGGCAGGGGCTACAATGAGCAGTTCTTC. This gives the protein CASSFRGRGYNEQFF.

The chain carries TRBV5-1 and TRBJ1-1, with D maybe TRBD1 (6 bases). V was cut by 0 bases and J by 1 base, with 10 bases left in between. There are 15 residues in the CDR3. CDR1 and CDR2 (germline): SGHRS, YFSETQ. The CDR3 DNA follows: TGCGCCAGCAGCTTGGCAGGGGATTCGAACACTGAAGCTTTCTTT. This sequence encodes CASSLAGDSNTEAFF.

The chain links TRBV9 to TRBJ2-5, with D unclear. Looked up from germline, CDR1 is SGDLS and CDR2 is YYNGEE. The CDR3 contains 13 residues. V was clipped by 3 bases and J by 5 bases, with 11 bases between them. The CDR3 reads CASSGISRETQYF. CDR3 bases: TGTGCCAGCAGCGGGATCAGCCGGGAGACCCAGTACTTC.

The V call is TRBV18, the J call TRBJ1-1; D unclear. This CDR3 is built from 14 residues. Germline loops: CDR1 KGHSH, CDR2 LQKENI. V was cut by 9 bases and J by 0 bases, with 14 bases left in between. The CDR3 loop is CARSGGTMNTEAFF. The CDR3, as DNA: TGTGCCAGGAGCGGCGGAACCATGAACACTGAAGCTTTCTTT.

This clonotype was detected many times. The chain combines TRBV7-9 with TRBJ2-5; weak D call: TRBD1 (6 bases). Looked up from germline, CDR1 is SEHNR and CDR2 is FQNEAQ (reference sequence). The V end lost 5 bases, the J end lost 5 bases, and 12 bases lay between the germline ends. The CDR3 extends over 13 amino acids. Written as DNA, the CDR3 is TGTGCCAGCAGCCCAGGGGTCCGGGAGACCCAGTACTTC. Its translation is CASSPGVRETQYF.

This clonotype has more than one count but fewer than ten. The chain couples TRBV6-5 to TRBJ2-2, with TRBD2 as a possible D gene (6 bases). Germline values: CDR1 MNHEY, CDR2 SVGAGI. This CDR3 spans 15 amino acids. The germline V and J ends were trimmed by 4 bases and 4 bases, with 13 bases remaining between them. The CDR3 loop is CASSSTSIVTGELFF. Here the CDR3 DNA reads TGTGCCAGCAGTTCCACTAGCATTGTCACCGGGGAGCTGTTTTTT.

This clonotype showed up just a few times. Given the absence of the conserved phenylalanine or tryptophan at the CDR3 end, a read error is likely. Because the CDR3's place on the DNA is in doubt, the DNA is left out and the CDR3 is given as listed by TCRdb. The V and J genes are TRBV21-1 and TRBJ1-3. TRBV21-1 is a documented pseudogene. The CDR3 is made up of 16 amino acids, end residues included. CDR3 residues: CASSTQLPTAGNTIYS.